This TCR beta chain was profiled in a study of blood T cell repertoires in COVID-19. About the research overall: COVID-19 samples from acute and convalescent phases originated in the United States, Italy and Spain. In each case, the material was cDNA or gDNA derived from T cells, B-cell-depleted T cells, or PBMCs.

CDR3 length: 18 residues. Trimming cost V 3 bases and J 0 bases; bases outside gene matches: 12. Per the germline V gene, CDR1 is DFQATT and CDR2 is SNEGSKA (reference sequence). Authors' methods: Amplification of reference gene primers provided the estimated nucleated cell counts. Repertoires were generated with immunoSEQ multiplex PCR, while TCRdb's copy carries only in-frame clones and drops some. That table is the source of V, J and clone size, and D and trimming were worked out from the DNA. There are 110,000 or so clones in the sample; 75% to 90% occur only once, and approximately 4.5% lies in the top ten.

Sequencing was carried out using peripheral blood. The chain carries TRBV20-1 and TRBJ1-5; 9 bases line up with TRBD1. This clonotype was sampled from a woman between 50 and 59 years old with acute or convalescent COVID-19. The CDR3 here is CSASIIGTGPHSNQPQHF. The CDR3, as DNA: TGCAGTGCTAGTATTATTGGGACAGGGCCACATAGCAATCAGCCCCAGCATTTT.